The T cell receptor (beta chain) described here comes from a study of blood T cells in healthy people across ages. This clonotype was found a few times. A second PCR of about 6 to 11 cycles used a sample-barcoded 5' primer and a J-beta primer mix. All cDNA molecules were each tagged by a template-switch adaptor with 12 random nucleotides. TCRdb independently ran MiXCR on the 5' RACE reads; one entry per CDR3 protein. In the table there are hundreds of thousands of distinct CDR3 sequences, around three fifths of which are singletons. The amount of total RNA extracted per sample was at least 5 micrograms. CDR3 length: 15 amino acids. Trimming took off 0 bases at V and 0 bases at J, with 8 bases between the two ends. Germline V gives CDR1 ENHRY, CDR2 SYGVKD.

Specimen: blood. This TCR came from a man aged 35 to 55 in good health. The chain uses TRBV10-3 and TRBJ1-2; D gene uncertain. The CDR3 DNA reads as TGTGCCATCAGTGAGTCACGAGCCTCTAACTATGGCTACACCTTC. Translation gives CAISESRASNYGYTF.